The 9 T cell receptor beta chains listed next were all sequenced from one sample in a study of cytomegalovirus exposure and HLA in healthy donors. PCR amplification relied on 60 Vbeta primers (plus 13 Jbeta primers). Data came from immunoSEQ multiplex PCR; TCRdb stores just in-frame clones and leaves some out. Among approximately 70,000 clones listed, roughly 74% were seen once. The sequencing sample was made of PBMCs. Receptors were obtained from a woman aged 60-70 years in good health and CMV-seropositive.

The V and J genes are TRBV6-5 and TRBJ2-7, with a possible D match to TRBD1 (5 bases). V was clipped by 5 bases and J by 3 bases, with 11 bases between them. The CDR3 covers 13 residues. Germline V CDR1 and CDR2: MNHEY, SVGAGI. In DNA form, the CDR3 reads TGTGCCAGCAGTCAACTCAGGGACTACGAGCAGTACTTC. This codes for CASSQLRDYEQYF.

The chain joins TRBV10-1 to TRBJ2-3; tentatively, D is TRBD2 (6 bases). Germline values: CDR1 WNHNN, CDR2 SYGVQD (reference sequence). The CDR3 is 17 amino acids. Trimming took 3 bases from V and 0 from J, leaving 16 bases between them. CDR3 in DNA: TGCGCCAGCAGTGAAGGTAGCGGACGCCGGAGCACAGATACGCAGTATTTT. Translated, it gives CASSEGSGRRSTDTQYF.

The V gene is TRBV4-2, the J gene TRBJ2-3; D is uncertain. Trimming took 0 bases from V and 0 from J, leaving 7 bases between them. The V gene's germline CDR1 is LGHNA and CDR2 YNFKEQ. The CDR3 loop spans 15 amino acids. The CDR3 loop reads CASSQDSHSTDTQYF. The CDR3 coding sequence is TGTGCCAGCAGCCAAGATTCCCATAGCACAGATACGCAGTATTTT.

This sequence joins TRBV2 and TRBJ1-6; D unresolved. The CDR3 is 14 amino acids. The V gene's germline CDR1 is SNHLY and CDR2 FYNNEI. V lost 5 bases and J 7 bases, leaving 12 bases between the germline ends. CDR3 region: CASSSRELNSPLHF. In DNA, the CDR3 is TGTGCCAGCAGTAGTAGAGAACTGAATTCACCCCTCCACTTT.

This clone was counted a single time. CDR3 sequence (DNA): TGTGCCAGTAGTCCAAATACCGGGGAGCTGTTTTTT. It translates to CASSPNTGELFF. The chain has TRBV19 and TRBJ2-2; D gene unclear. CDR3 size: 12 residues. The V end lost 5 bases, the J end lost 5 bases, and 6 bases lay between the germline ends. Germline V gives CDR1 LNHDA, CDR2 SQIVND (reference sequence). Full variable domain (remainder filled in from reference TRBV19 and TRBJ2-2): DGGITQSPKYLFRKEGQNVTLSCEQNLNHDAMYWYRQDPGQGLRLIYYSQIVNDFQKGDIAEGYSVSREKKESFPLTVTSAQKNPTAFYLCASSPNTGELFFGEGSRLTVL.

This chain uses TRBV19 with TRBJ1-1; D perhaps matches TRBD1 (6 bases). CDR3 length: 17 amino acids. V was pared by 3 bases and J by 0 bases, with 17 bases between. Germline V CDR1 and CDR2: LNHDA, SQIVND (reference sequence). The CDR3 DNA is TGTGCCAGTAGTATTATCGGGACAAAAAATTTGAACACTGAAGCTTTCTTT. It codes for CASSIIGTKNLNTEAFF.

The gene calls are TRBV30 and TRBJ1-3; D not certain. Trimming took 2 bases from V and 1 from J, leaving 12 bases between them. The length of the CDR3 is 15 residues. The germline gives CDR1 GTSNPN, CDR2 SVGIG (reference sequence). The CDR3 spells CAWSISRRSGNTIYF. In DNA, the CDR3 is TGTGCCTGGAGTATATCGCGCCGGTCTGGAAACACCATATATTTT.

The J gene is TRBJ1-6, the V gene TRBV6-5; D not certain. This CDR3 has 13 residues. Germline-derived CDR1 and CDR2 are MNHEY and SVGAGI. Trimming shortened V by 6 bases and J by 9 bases, and 12 bases separated the two germline ends. CDR3 coding DNA: TGTGCCAGCAGGAATACCATCGGTTCACCCCTCCACTTT. As protein: CASRNTIGSPLHF.

The chain is built from TRBV5-6 and TRBJ2-1; 8 nucleotides line up with TRBD2. The CDR3 sequence is 13 residues long. Germline-derived CDR1 and CDR2 are SGHDT and YYEEEE. The CDR3, as DNA: TGTGCGACCGGCAGCGGGAGTTACAATGAGCAGTTCTTC. As protein: CATGSGSYNEQFF. Combining the CDR3 with reference TRBV5-6 and TRBJ2-1 gives the whole variable domain DAGVTQSPTHLIKTRGQQVTLRCSPKSGHDTVSWYQQALGQGPQFIFQYYEEEERQRGNFPDRFSGHQFPNYSSELNVNALLLGDSALYLCATGSGSYNEQFFGPGTRLTVL.